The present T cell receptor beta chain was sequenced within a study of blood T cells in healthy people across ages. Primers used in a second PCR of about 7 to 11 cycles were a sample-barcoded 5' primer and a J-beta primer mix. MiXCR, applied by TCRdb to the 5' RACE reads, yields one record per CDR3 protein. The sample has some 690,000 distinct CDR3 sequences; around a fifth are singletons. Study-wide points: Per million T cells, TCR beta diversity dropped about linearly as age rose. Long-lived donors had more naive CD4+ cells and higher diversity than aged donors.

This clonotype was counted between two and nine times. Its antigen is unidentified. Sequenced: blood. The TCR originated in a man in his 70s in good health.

The CDR3 here is CASSPGGQDNDYTF. For the CDR3, the DNA is TGCGCCAGCAGCCCCGGGGGACAAGACAATGACTACACCTTC. V usage is TRBV5-1 and J usage is TRBJ1-2, with D possibly TRBD1 on 6 matching bases. CDR3 length: 14 amino acids. The germline V gene encodes CDR1 SGHRS and CDR2 YFSETQ. Trimming cost V 4 bases and J 10 bases, with 20 bases left between them.